This T cell receptor beta chain came from a study of T cell responses to AZD1222 COVID-19 vaccine. Per the germline V gene, CDR1 is SGHDT and CDR2 is YYEEEE. Germline trimming cut 4 bases from V and 5 bases from J; bases unmatched to any gene: 10. The CDR3 loop spans 15 amino acids. The repertoire was sequenced with immunoSEQ multiplex PCR; TCRdb's copy has only in-frame clones and lacks some. The sample yields about 180,000 clones, approximately 86% seen once. The sequence was obtained from an adult in good health. The rearrangement links TRBV5-6 to TRBJ1-1, with 8 bases identical to TRBD1. Sequenced material: peripheral blood, taken on day 0 of AZD1222 vaccination. The CDR3 spells CASSRTQGVGTEAFF. CDR3 nucleotides: TGTGCCAGCAGCCGGACACAGGGGGTGGGGACTGAAGCTTTCTTT.